A single TCR beta chain is shown here with its context. What it binds is unknown. Profiling of TCR beta VDJ combinations and CDR3 sequences used genomic DNA as template. Each CDR3 protein is one row after TCRdb ran MiXCR on the reads. The sample includes under 200,000 distinct CDR3 sequences, roughly 50% seen only once; the top ten take about 1.8%. This sample was taken from a study of CD8+CD57+ T cells in acquired aplastic anemia. Study observations and caveats: Any difference that existed in CD8+ Simpson's diversity between patients and controls was not significant.

Per the germline V gene, CDR1 is SQVTM and CDR2 is ANQGSEA. The germline V and J ends were trimmed by 7 bases and 6 bases, with 16 bases remaining between them. The CDR3 runs to 12 residues. The patients chosen for sequencing had shown expansion of CD8+CD57+ cells (detected by flow cytometry). The rearrangement uses TRBV29-1 and TRBJ2-7; perhaps TRBD1 as D (5 bases). The sequenced material came from sorted CD4+, CD8+, or CD8+CD57+ T cells (not recorded which) from PBMCs. The sequence was obtained from a human donor with aplastic anemia. CDR3 nucleotide sequence: TGCAGCGCTCGCCGACAGACGAGCGAGCAGTACTTC. Its translation: CSARRQTSEQYF.